Following are 8 T cell receptor beta chains from one sample sequenced in a study of T-cell memory formation after mild COVID-19. TCRdb processed the 5' RACE reads anew with MiXCR; each CDR3 protein has one entry. The table lists roughly 110,000 distinct CDR3 sequences, 9.5% to 15% of them singletons. Sequencing input: PBMCs or a T cell subset sorted from them (not recorded which). These TCRs come from an adult woman who had mild COVID-19 (a few samples of this study predate the infection). Cell type and time point are not known.

The chain recombines TRBV12-3 or TRBV12-4 with TRBJ2-2; a possible D gene is TRBD2 (5 bases). The CDR3 runs to 17 residues. The V end lost 0 bases, the J end lost 0 bases, and 11 bases lay between the germline ends. The CDR3 sequence is CASSLARAYANTGELFF. DNA for the CDR3: TGTGCCAGCAGTTTAGCGCGGGCCTACGCGAACACCGGGGAGCTGTTTTTT.

The rearrangement joins TRBV7-9 to TRBJ1-1; D is undetermined. Germline CDR1 and CDR2: SEHNR and FQNEAQ (reference sequence). The CDR3 is 13 residues long. V lost 6 bases and J lost 8, with 16 bases in between. CDR3 in amino acids: CASSDSTYPEAFF. The CDR3 DNA sequence: TGTGCCAGCAGTGATTCGACTTACCCAGAAGCTTTCTTT.

The gene calls are TRBV13 and TRBJ2-1; the match to TRBD2 covers 7 bases. The CDR3 contains 14 residues. J was trimmed by 2 bases and V by 2 bases; bases with no gene match: 0. Germline V gene lookup returns CDR1 PRHDT and CDR2 FYEKMQ (reference sequence). CDR3 residues: CASSLLAAYNEQFF. CDR3 coding DNA: TGTGCCAGCAGCTTACTAGCGGCCTACAATGAGCAGTTCTTC.

This clonotype was detected only a few times. The chain joins TRBV20-1 to TRBJ1-2; D remains unclear. Germline lookup yields CDR1 DFQATT and CDR2 SNEGSKA (reference sequence). Trimming took 0 bases from V and 6 from J, leaving 5 bases between them. This CDR3 is built from 11 residues. The CDR3 loop reads CSAREAHGYTF. The CDR3, as DNA: TGCAGTGCTAGAGAAGCCCATGGCTACACCTTC.

This clonotype was picked up a small number of times. The chain employs TRBV5-6 and TRBJ2-4, with TRBD2 matching 10 bases. Trimming at V came to 4 bases and at J to 4 bases, leaving 8 bases not matched to a gene. CDR3 length: 16 amino acids. CDR1 and CDR2 (germline): SGHDT, YYEEEE. The chain's CDR3 is CASSHGASGGKNIQYF. For the CDR3, the DNA is TGTGCCAGCAGCCATGGGGCTAGCGGGGGTAAAAACATTCAGTACTTC.

This chain links TRBV14 with TRBJ2-1; D is possibly TRBD2 (5 bases). CDR3 length equals 15 residues. The V and J ends lost 5 bases and 7 bases respectively, with 18 bases between them. CDR1 is SGHDN and CDR2 is FVKESK in the germline V gene. The CDR3 nucleotides are TGTGCCAGCAGCTATGGACTGCAGTTGAGGAATGAGCAGTTCTTC. It encodes CASSYGLQLRNEQFF. Complete variable domain (other parts from reference TRBV14 and TRBJ2-1): EAGVTQFPSHSVIEKGQTVTLRCDPISGHDNLYWYRRVMGKEIKFLLHFVKESKQDESGMPNNRFLAERTGGTYSTLKVQPAELEDSGVYFCASSYGLQLRNEQFFGPGTRLTVL.

This clonotype occurred a few times. The chain is built from TRBV24-1 and TRBJ2-5; D remains ambiguous. V shed 2 bases and J shed 3 bases, with 9 bases lying between them. The CDR3 length is 14 residues. The germline CDR1 and CDR2 sequences are KGHDR and SFDVKD. In nucleotides, the CDR3 is TGTGCCACCAGTGATTGGGGAAGAAAAGAGACCCAGTACTTC. This codes for CATSDWGRKETQYF.

The chain has TRBV4-1 and TRBJ2-7, with 12 bases lining up with TRBD1. Trimming cost V 2 bases and J 7 bases; bases outside gene matches: 9. The CDR3 totals 16 residues. Germline values: CDR1 MGHRA, CDR2 YSYEKL. DNA of the CDR3: TGCGCCAGCAGCCAATATATGGGACAGGGGGCGGGAGAGCAGTACTTC. Translated: CASSQYMGQGAGEQYF.